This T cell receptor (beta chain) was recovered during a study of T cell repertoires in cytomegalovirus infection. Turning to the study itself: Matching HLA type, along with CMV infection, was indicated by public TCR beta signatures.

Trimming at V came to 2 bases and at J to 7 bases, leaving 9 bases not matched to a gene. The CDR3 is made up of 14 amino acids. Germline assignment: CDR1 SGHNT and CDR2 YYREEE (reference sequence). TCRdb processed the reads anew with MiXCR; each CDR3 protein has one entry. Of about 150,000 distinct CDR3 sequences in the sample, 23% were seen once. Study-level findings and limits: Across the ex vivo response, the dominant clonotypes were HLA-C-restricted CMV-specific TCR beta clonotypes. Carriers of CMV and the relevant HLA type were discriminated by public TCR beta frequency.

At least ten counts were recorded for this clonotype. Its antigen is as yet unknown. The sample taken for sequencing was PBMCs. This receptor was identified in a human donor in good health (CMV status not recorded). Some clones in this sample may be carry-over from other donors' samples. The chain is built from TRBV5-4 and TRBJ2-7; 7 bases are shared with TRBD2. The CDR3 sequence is CASSFWGGEEEQYF. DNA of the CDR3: TGTGCCAGCAGCTTCTGGGGGGGTGAGGAGGAGCAGTACTTC. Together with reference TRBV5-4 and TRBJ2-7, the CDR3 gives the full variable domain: ETGVTQSPTHLIKTRGQQVTLRCSSQSGHNTVSWYQQALGQGPQFIFQYYREEENGRGNFPPRFSGLQFPNYSSELNVNALELDDSALYLCASSFWGGEEEQYFGPGTRLTVT.